This TCR beta chain was captured by sequencing in a study of blood T cell repertoires in COVID-19. In the study overall: Sites in the United States, Italy and Spain provided acute and convalescent COVID-19 samples. Sources were T cells, B-cell-depleted T cells, or PBMCs; the material itself was cDNA or gDNA.

In the authors' methods: Amplification of reference gene primers provided the estimated nucleated cell counts. Measured with immunoSEQ multiplex PCR; TCRdb has only the in-frame clones, and not every one. V and J calls plus clone size are reproduced from that table; the DNA served to infer D and trimming. The repertoire includes some 50,000 clones, over 70% of them detected once, and 3% to 3.5% sits in the top ten. The germline gives CDR1 SGHRS, CDR2 YFSETQ. Trimming cost V 0 bases and J 2 bases; bases outside gene matches: 7. The length of the CDR3 is 16 residues. This clonotype was obtained from a human donor in a cohort sampled during active COVID-19. The chain recombines TRBV5-1 with TRBJ2-7, with 8 bases aligning to TRBD1. The sequencing sample was made of peripheral blood. The CDR3 sequence: CASSLGETGAPYEQYF. The CDR3 DNA reads TGCGCCAGCAGCTTGGGCGAGACAGGGGCACCCTACGAGCAGTACTTC. The variable domain in full, with the rest retrieved from reference TRBV5-1 and TRBJ2-7, is KAGVTQTPRYLIKTRGQQVTLSCSPISGHRSVSWYQQTPGQGLQFLFEYFSETQRNKGNFPGRFSGRQFSNSRSEMNVSTLELGDSALYLCASSLGETGAPYEQYFGPGTRLTVT.